This passage covers 7 T cell receptor beta chains from one sample sequenced in a study of T cell changes during pregnancy in multiple sclerosis. Data came from immunoSEQ multiplex PCR; TCRdb stores just in-frame clones and leaves some out. Here the sample spans approximately 65,000 clones, 90% to 97% being singletons. Specimen: CD8+ T cells from peripheral blood mononuclear cells, collected after pregnancy. The receptors come from a female donor with multiple sclerosis, enrolled in a pregnancy study.

DNA for the CDR3: TGTGCCAGCGGAGAACATAGCAATCAGCCCCAGCATTTT. It codes for CASGEHSNQPQHF. The chain links TRBV7-6 to TRBJ1-5; D gene ambiguous. V was pared by 8 bases and J by 0 bases, with 8 bases between. The germline V gene has CDR1 SGHVS and CDR2 FNYEAQ. The CDR3 loop spans 13 amino acids.

The V and J genes are TRBV19 and TRBJ2-7; TRBD1 matches 8 bases. J lost 4 bases, V lost 4 bases, and 9 bases had no gene match. CDR3 length: 15 residues. CDR1 and CDR2 (germline): LNHDA, SQIVND (reference sequence). The CDR3 DNA is TGTGCCAGTAGTACCGGAGGGGGACAGGCTTACGAGCAGTACTTC. Translation gives CASSTGGGQAYEQYF. The variable domain in full, completed from reference TRBV19 and TRBJ2-7, reads DGGITQSPKYLFRKEGQNVTLSCEQNLNHDAMYWYRQDPGQGLRLIYYSQIVNDFQKGDIAEGYSVSREKKESFPLTVTSAQKNPTAFYLCASSTGGGQAYEQYFGPGTRLTVT.

The J gene is TRBJ2-3, the V gene TRBV5-6; 9 bases line up with TRBD1. The CDR3 runs 13 residues. Looked up from germline, CDR1 is SGHDT and CDR2 is YYEEEE. After removal of 4 bases from V and 4 bases from J, the junction contained 1 base not matched to a gene. Here the CDR3 reads CASSDRGSDTQYF. The CDR3 DNA follows: TGTGCCAGCAGCGACAGGGGGTCAGATACGCAGTATTTT.

This clone was seen only once. The gene calls are TRBV25-1 and TRBJ2-7, with D maybe TRBD1 (7 bases). The CDR3 has 15 amino acids. Trimming removed 1 base from V and 2 bases from J, with 12 bases in between. Per the germline V gene, CDR1 is MGHDK and CDR2 is SYGVNS. DNA of the CDR3: TGTGCCAGCAGTGAATGGCTCAGGGGGGCCTACGAGCAGTACTTC. This sequence encodes CASSEWLRGAYEQYF.

Only one count was recorded for this clone. CDR3 sequence reads: CASSLEQGNSFYNEQFF. The CDR3 DNA reads TGTGCCAGCAGTTTAGAACAGGGGAATTCATTTTACAATGAGCAGTTCTTC. The chain employs TRBV28 and TRBJ2-1, with 7 bases matching TRBD1. V shed 2 bases, J shed 4 bases, and the junction held 11 bases outside the gene matches. The CDR3 is made up of 17 amino acids. The germline V gene has CDR1 MDHEN and CDR2 SYDVKM.

The genes are TRBV25-1 and TRBJ2-7; 9 positions agree with TRBD1. J lost 6 bases, V lost 4 bases, and 4 bases had no gene match. Germline V lookup: CDR1 MGHDK, CDR2 SYGVNS. The CDR3 extends over 13 amino acids. The CDR3 nucleotides are TGTGCCAGCAGTGCCGTGACAGGGGGCGAGCAGTACTTC. Amino acid sequence: CASSAVTGGEQYF.

This chain uses TRBV19 with TRBJ2-7, with a weak D call TRBD1 (5 bases). Germline V gene sequence: CDR1 LNHDA, CDR2 SQIVND (reference sequence). The CDR3 totals 15 residues. V shed 3 bases and J shed 0 bases, with 12 bases lying between them. CDR3: CASSIGAAVSYEQYF. The CDR3 bases are TGTGCCAGTAGTATTGGGGCGGCCGTCTCCTACGAGCAGTACTTC.